Listed below are T cell receptor beta chains from one sample, sequenced in a study of blood T cell repertoires in COVID-19. Here immunoSEQ multiplex PCR was the method, and the copy in TCRdb shows in-frame clones only, minus some. There are 200,000 to 300,000 clones in the sample; about 89% occur only once, and approximately 1.5% lies in the top ten. The sample consisted of peripheral blood. The receptor source for this set is a woman between 35 and 50 years old who had recovered from COVID-19. Both conserved end residues are part of each CDR3. A D gene is named only where the DNA matches it firmly. Only part of the rows carry a size: once, few, many, or a class if the clone is expanded.

D	size	V	J	CDR3	DNA
-	-	TRBV7-9	TRBJ2-3	CASREPGPGGHTDTQYF	TGTGCCAGCAGGGAACCGGGACCCGGGGGGCACACAGATACGCAGTATTTT
-	-	TRBV6-5	TRBJ1-1	CASSQTGFSEAFF	TGTGCCAGCAGCCAGACAGGTTTCTCCGAAGCTTTCTTT
-	-	TRBV9	TRBJ1-1	CASSPNRALNTEAFF	TGTGCCAGCAGCCCAAACAGGGCTCTGAACACTGAAGCTTTCTTT
-	once	TRBV5-4	TRBJ2-1	CASSANPPQGNWEDEQFF	TGTGCCAGCAGCGCTAACCCCCCACAGGGGAACTGGGAGGATGAGCAGTTCTTC
-	-	TRBV15	TRBJ2-2	CATRSGFTGELFF	TGTGCCACCAGATCAGGATTCACCGGGGAGCTGTTTTTT
TRBD2	-	TRBV9	TRBJ2-5	CASSVGSGGAETQYF	TGTGCCAGCAGCGTAGGGAGCGGGGGGGCTGAGACCCAGTACTTC
TRBD1	-	TRBV5-4	TRBJ1-2	CASSLSSGGIYGYTF	TGTGCCAGCAGCTTGAGCTCAGGGGGCATCTATGGCTACACCTTC
-	-	TRBV6-5	TRBJ1-1	CASTGRHTEAFF	TGTGCCAGTACAGGGAGACACACTGAAGCTTTCTTT
-	-	TRBV10-2	TRBJ1-4	CASSENSPFYEKLFF	TGCGCCAGCAGTGAGAACAGCCCGTTTTATGAAAAACTGTTTTTT
-	once	TRBV5-1	TRBJ2-4	CASKPQGAKNIQYF	TGCGCCAGCAAACCACAGGGAGCCAAAAACATTCAGTACTTC
-	-	TRBV19	TRBJ1-2	CASSIRGAGGYTF	TGTGCCAGTAGTATCAGGGGTGCGGGCGGCTACACCTTC
-	-	TRBV2	TRBJ2-7	CASTLEGGSSSYEQYF	TGTGCCAGCACTCTAGAGGGGGGGTCGAGCTCCTACGAGCAGTACTTC
TRBD2	-	TRBV19	TRBJ2-3	CASRSLAGGSTDTQYF	TGTGCCAGTAGATCCTTAGCGGGGGGAAGCACAGATACGCAGTATTTT
-	many	TRBV18	TRBJ1-2	CASSPRGGDNYGYTF	TGTGCCAGCTCCCCCCGAGGGGGGGATAACTATGGCTACACCTTC
TRBD2	once	TRBV7-2	TRBJ2-7	CASSLGLGREQYF	TGTGCCAGCAGCCTGGGACTAGGACGCGAGCAGTACTTC
-	-	TRBV6-5	TRBJ2-5	CASSYRQFWETQYF	TGTGCCAGCAGTTACAGACAGTTTTGGGAGACCCAGTACTTC
-	-	TRBV18	TRBJ2-1	CASSPPGGPINEQFF	TGTGCCAGCTCACCACCGGGGGGACCAATCAATGAGCAGTTCTTC
TRBD1	-	TRBV9	TRBJ2-7	CASSAQGQGSYEQYF	TGTGCCAGCAGCGCTCAGGGACAGGGGTCCTACGAGCAGTACTTC
-	-	TRBV18	TRBJ1-4	CASSLATNEKLFF	TGTGCCAGCTCACTCGCAACTAATGAAAAACTGTTTTTT
TRBD1	-	TRBV6-5	TRBJ2-7	CASSSRQGNPYEQYF	TGTGCCAGCAGTTCCAGACAGGGTAATCCCTACGAGCAGTACTTC
-	-	TRBV28	TRBJ2-3	CASSGAGPGDTQYF	TGTGCCAGCAGTGGGGCAGGGCCGGGAGATACGCAGTATTTT
-	-	TRBV19	TRBJ1-3	CASSRQAYSSGNTIYF	TGTGCCAGTAGTCGACAGGCCTACTCCTCTGGAAACACCATATATTTT
TRBD1	-	TRBV5-4	TRBJ2-5	CASSLTGEGMETQYF	TGTGCCAGCAGCTTAACAGGGGAAGGAATGGAGACCCAGTACTTC
TRBD1	-	TRBV13	TRBJ2-7	CASSSSGTGGYEQYF	TGTGCCAGCAGCTCTTCCGGGACAGGGGGCTACGAGCAGTACTTC
-	-	TRBV5-4	TRBJ1-3	CASSFGENGNTIYF	TGTGCCAGCAGCTTCGGGGAAAATGGAAACACCATATATTTT
TRBD1	-	TRBV6-6	TRBJ1-2	CASSYGTGRNYGYTF	TGTGCCAGCAGTTACGGGACAGGGCGTAACTATGGCTACACCTTC
-	once	TRBV7-8	TRBJ2-7	CASSFTGSTYEQYF	TGTGCCAGCAGCTTTACGGGTTCGACCTACGAGCAGTACTTC
TRBD1	-	TRBV6-4	TRBJ2-1	CASSADRGRVGEQFF	TGTGCCAGCAGCGCTGACAGGGGGCGGGTTGGTGAGCAGTTCTTC
TRBD1	once	TRBV7-2	TRBJ1-5	CASSSGGHQPQHF	TGTGCCAGCAGCTCAGGGGGCCATCAGCCCCAGCATTTT
TRBD1	-	TRBV10-2	TRBJ1-2	CASSTRQGAHYGYTF	TGCGCCAGCAGTACCCGACAGGGGGCCCACTATGGCTACACCTTC
-	-	TRBV7-2	TRBJ2-7	CASSFIPYEQYF	TGTGCCAGCAGCTTTATTCCCTACGAGCAGTACTTC
-	-	TRBV5-4	TRBJ2-3	CASSASSRRAGTDTQYF	TGTGCCAGCAGCGCCTCCTCCCGGCGGGCAGGCACAGATACGCAGTATTTT
-	-	TRBV11-2	TRBJ1-6	CASTAVRDYNSPLHF	TGTGCCAGCACCGCCGTTCGAGATTATAATTCACCCCTCCACTTT
-	-	TRBV10-3	TRBJ1-6	CAISESGQGLSSPLHF	TGTGCCATCAGTGAGTCGGGGCAGGGATTGAGTTCACCCCTCCACTTT
TRBD2	-	TRBV20-1	TRBJ2-3	CSASPSGVDTQYF	TGCAGTGCTAGTCCTAGCGGGGTAGATACGCAGTATTTT
-	-	TRBV19	TRBJ2-7	CASSIAGRSYEQYF	TGTGCCAGTAGTATTGCAGGGCGCTCCTACGAGCAGTACTTC
-	-	TRBV7-3	TRBJ2-3	CASSSRPFTDTQYF	TGTGCCAGCAGCTCCAGGCCATTCACAGATACGCAGTATTTT
TRBD1	once	TRBV15	TRBJ1-6	CATSRDRTGGSPLHF	TGTGCCACCAGCAGAGATCGGACAGGGGGTTCACCCCTCCACTTT
TRBD2	-	TRBV5-1	TRBJ2-1	CASRMGSGDSYNEQFF	TGCGCCAGCAGAATGGGTAGCGGGGACTCCTACAATGAGCAGTTCTTC
-	-	TRBV25-1	TRBJ1-1	CASTGPSTEAFF	TGTGCCAGCACAGGCCCGAGCACTGAAGCTTTCTTT
-	-	TRBV5-1	TRBJ1-2	CASSRTVGDYGYTF	TGCGCCAGCAGCCGAACGGTCGGGGACTATGGCTACACCTTC
TRBD1	-	TRBV7-6	TRBJ2-5	CASSPRDSEGETQYF	TGTGCCAGCAGCCCGAGGGACAGCGAGGGGGAGACCCAGTACTTC
TRBD1	-	TRBV6-4	TRBJ1-6	CASSEGQGNSPLHF	TGTGCCAGCAGTGAGGGACAGGGTAATTCACCCCTCCACTTT
TRBD1	few	TRBV7-8	TRBJ1-5	CASSWGGDRRNQPQHF	TGTGCCAGCAGCTGGGGGGGGGACAGGCGTAATCAGCCCCAGCATTTT
-	-	TRBV6-5	TRBJ2-2	CASLDRDTGELFF	TGTGCCAGCTTGGACAGAGACACCGGGGAGCTGTTTTTT
TRBD1	-	TRBV4-3	TRBJ2-2	CASSQTGVGTGELFF	TGCGCCAGCAGCCAGACAGGGGTGGGCACCGGGGAGCTGTTTTTT
TRBD2	-	TRBV5-1	TRBJ2-5	CASSFRGGELETQYF	TGCGCCAGCAGCTTTCGGGGGGGAGAGTTGGAGACCCAGTACTTC
TRBD1	once	TRBV10-3	TRBJ2-2	CAISERGRRDGELFF	TGTGCCATCAGTGAAAGGGGGCGTAGGGACGGGGAGCTGTTTTTT
TRBD2	-	TRBV6-5	TRBJ2-5	CASSSQVAGDLETQYF	TGTGCCAGCAGTTCGCAGGTCGCGGGGGATTTAGAGACCCAGTACTTC
-	once	TRBV7-2	TRBJ1-2	CASTIGGSLLGYTF	TGTGCCAGCACCATAGGAGGCAGCTTATTGGGCTACACCTTC
TRBD1	-	TRBV11-2	TRBJ1-3	CASSGTGGPYSGNTIYF	TGTGCCAGCAGCGGTACAGGGGGACCTTACTCTGGAAACACCATATATTTT
TRBD1	-	TRBV7-2	TRBJ1-3	CASSLGAGGGNTIYF	TGTGCCAGCAGCTTAGGTGCAGGGGGGGGAAACACCATATATTTT
TRBD1	-	TRBV7-8	TRBJ1-2	CASSWTGRFGYGYTF	TGTGCCAGCAGCTGGACAGGGAGATTTGGGTATGGCTACACCTTC
TRBD2	-	TRBV7-2	TRBJ2-5	CASSWRTSPQETQYF	TGTGCCAGCAGCTGGAGGACTAGCCCCCAAGAGACCCAGTACTTC
-	-	TRBV19	TRBJ1-1	CASSIQSGAEAFF	TGTGCCAGTAGTATTCAATCCGGGGCTGAAGCTTTCTTT
TRBD1	-	TRBV4-1	TRBJ1-1	CASRRDRGATEAFF	TGCGCCAGCAGGAGGGACAGGGGAGCCACTGAAGCTTTCTTT
TRBD2	-	TRBV29-1	TRBJ2-1	CSAHGGGYNEQFF	TGCAGCGCCCACGGGGGGGGATACAATGAGCAGTTCTTC